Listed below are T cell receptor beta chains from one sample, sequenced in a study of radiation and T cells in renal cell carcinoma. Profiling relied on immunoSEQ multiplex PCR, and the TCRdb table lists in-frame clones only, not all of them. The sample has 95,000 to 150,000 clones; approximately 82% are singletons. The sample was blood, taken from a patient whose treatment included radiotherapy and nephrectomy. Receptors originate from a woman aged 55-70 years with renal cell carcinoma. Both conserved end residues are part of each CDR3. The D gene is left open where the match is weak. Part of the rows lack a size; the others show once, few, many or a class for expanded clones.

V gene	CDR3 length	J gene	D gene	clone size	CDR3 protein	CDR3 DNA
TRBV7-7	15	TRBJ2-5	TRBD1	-	CASSLGDRGRETQYF	TGTGCTAGCAGCTTAGGGGACAGGGGGCGAGAGACCCAGTACTTC
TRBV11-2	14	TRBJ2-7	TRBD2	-	CASSFTSGNYEQYF	TGTGCCAGCAGCTTTACTAGCGGCAACTACGAGCAGTACTTC
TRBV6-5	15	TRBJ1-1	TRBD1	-	CASSYFGQGWTEAFF	TGTGCCAGCAGTTATTTTGGACAGGGATGGACTGAAGCTTTCTTT
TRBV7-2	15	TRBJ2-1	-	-	CASSSPDRTYNEQFF	TGTGCCAGCAGCTCCCCGGACAGAACCTACAATGAGCAGTTCTTC
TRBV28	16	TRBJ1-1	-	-	CASSPSLGRENTEAFF	TGTGCCAGCAGTCCCTCCCTGGGACGGGAGAACACTGAAGCTTTCTTT
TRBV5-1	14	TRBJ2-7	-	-	CASSSTAFSYEQYF	TGCGCCAGCAGCTCGACAGCCTTCTCCTACGAGCAGTACTTC
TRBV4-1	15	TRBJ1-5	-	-	CASSQERGAGQPQHF	TGCGCCAGCAGCCAAGAGCGGGGTGCGGGACAGCCCCAGCATTTT
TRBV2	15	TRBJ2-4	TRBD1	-	CASTLDRGGKNIQYF	TGTGCCAGCACCCTGGACAGGGGAGGCAAAAACATTCAGTACTTC
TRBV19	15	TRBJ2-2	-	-	CASSIATGQAGELFF	TGTGCCAGTAGTATAGCTACAGGGCAGGCCGGGGAGCTGTTTTTT
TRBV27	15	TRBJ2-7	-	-	CASSSLNSYSYEQYF	TGTGCCAGCAGTTCCCTGAACAGTTACTCCTACGAGCAGTACTTC
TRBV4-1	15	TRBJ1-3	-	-	CASSQDGGFGNTIYF	TGCGCCAGCAGCCAAGATGGAGGGTTCGGAAACACCATATATTTT
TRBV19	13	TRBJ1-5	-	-	CASGAYSNQPQHF	TGTGCCAGTGGGGCTTATAGCAATCAGCCCCAGCATTTT
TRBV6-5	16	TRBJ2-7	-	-	CASSYTSTVSGYEQYF	TGTGCCAGCAGTTACACATCGACAGTTTCGGGCTACGAGCAGTACTTC
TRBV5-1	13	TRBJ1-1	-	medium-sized	CASSYGGTTEAFF	TGCGCCAGCAGTTACGGAGGGACGACTGAAGCTTTCTTT
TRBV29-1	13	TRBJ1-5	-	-	CSVRENSNQPQHF	TGCAGCGTTCGGGAGAATAGCAATCAGCCCCAGCATTTT